A selection of T cell receptor beta chains follows, all from one sample in a study of blood T cell repertoires in COVID-19. This table comes from immunoSEQ multiplex PCR, and its TCRdb copy is limited to in-frame clones, with some not included. The sample lists 250,000 to 350,000 clones, 80% to 90% seen once, with about 1.2% in the top ten. The sample comprised peripheral blood. These receptors originate from a woman between 45 and 60 years old with acute or convalescent COVID-19. Each CDR3 is given with its conserved first and last residue. The D gene is left open where the match is weak. Clone size appears in some rows only: once, few, many, or a class for an expanded clone.

d_call,v_call,clone_size,j_call,cdr3_aa,cdr3_nt
-,TRBV27,-,TRBJ2-2,CASSLFRPGANTGELFF,TGTGCCAGCAGTTTATTCCGTCCGGGGGCGAACACCGGGGAGCTGTTTTTT
TRBD1,TRBV25-1,-,TRBJ2-1,CASSEFQGQGATYNEQFF,TGTGCCAGCAGTGAATTCCAAGGACAGGGGGCAACCTACAATGAGCAGTTCTTC
TRBD2,TRBV7-9,-,TRBJ2-3,CASSLAESTDTQYF,TGTGCCAGCAGCCTAGCGGAGAGCACAGATACGCAGTATTTT
TRBD2,TRBV27,-,TRBJ2-1,CASRPRGGNSYNEQFF,TGTGCCAGCAGGCCCCGCGGGGGGAACTCCTACAATGAGCAGTTCTTC
TRBD1,TRBV5-1,-,TRBJ2-2,CASYRGSPGELFF,TGCGCCAGCTACAGGGGCTCCCCCGGGGAGCTGTTTTTT
-,TRBV6-2/TRBV6-3,-,TRBJ2-6,CASSYGGARSGANVLTF,TGTGCCAGCAGTTACGGGGGGGCCAGATCTGGGGCCAACGTCCTGACTTTC
TRBD1,TRBV5-1,-,TRBJ1-4,CASSAGSGTGGEKLFF,TGCGCCAGCAGCGCTGGATCCGGGACAGGGGGTGAAAAACTGTTTTTT
TRBD1,TRBV29-1,-,TRBJ1-1,CSPRTGVTEAFF,TGCAGCCCCCGTACAGGGGTCACTGAAGCTTTCTTT
TRBD1,TRBV7-2,-,TRBJ1-2,CASRSGQLTNYGYTF,TGTGCCAGCAGATCGGGACAGCTAACTAACTATGGCTACACCTTC
-,TRBV6-2/TRBV6-3,-,TRBJ2-4,CASSSPLRARGQYF,TGTGCCAGCAGTTCGCCTCTAAGGGCACGGGGTCAGTACTTC
TRBD1,TRBV6-5,-,TRBJ2-7,CASSRPGQGIYEQYF,TGTGCCAGCAGCAGACCGGGACAGGGTATTTACGAGCAGTACTTC
TRBD2,TRBV2,-,TRBJ2-5,CASKLAGTQYF,TGTGCCAGCAAGCTAGCGGGGACCCAGTACTTC
-,TRBV27,once,TRBJ1-2,CASSPQGQWGNYFGYTF,TGTGCCAGCAGTCCGCAAGGACAGTGGGGGAACTACTTTGGCTACACCTTC
-,TRBV20-1,-,TRBJ1-2,CSASWAPYGYTF,TGCAGTGCTAGTTGGGCCCCCTATGGCTACACCTTC
-,TRBV30,-,TRBJ2-3,CAWRNTVNTQYF,TGTGCCTGGAGAAACACAGTAAATACGCAGTATTTT
-,TRBV5-1,few,TRBJ1-1,CASSFQPEGTEAFF,TGCGCCAGCAGCTTTCAACCGGAGGGGACTGAAGCTTTCTTT
-,TRBV9,-,TRBJ2-2,CASSVGGVKNTGELFF,TGTGCCAGCAGCGTAGGGGGGGTTAAGAACACCGGGGAGCTGTTTTTT
-,TRBV7-6,-,TRBJ1-6,CASSYERNSPLHF,TGTGCCAGCAGTTACGAGCGAAATTCACCCCTCCACTTT
TRBD2,TRBV4-2,-,TRBJ2-5,CASSHALAEETQYF,TGTGCCAGCAGCCACGCTCTAGCGGAAGAGACCCAGTACTTC
-,TRBV5-1,-,TRBJ2-6,CASSTEGFSGANVLTF,TGCGCCAGCAGCACGGAGGGGTTCTCTGGGGCCAACGTCCTGACTTTC
TRBD1,TRBV19,-,TRBJ2-1,CASSSRNSGTGGHRQFF,TGTGCCAGTAGTTCCAGAAACTCCGGGACAGGGGGTCATCGGCAGTTCTTC
TRBD2,TRBV3-1/TRBV3-2,few,TRBJ2-2,CASSHLSGRRVGDGELFF,TGTGCCAGCAGCCATCTCAGCGGGAGACGGGTAGGGGACGGGGAGCTGTTTTTT
TRBD1,TRBV4-1,-,TRBJ1-6,CASSQGAGGGSPLHF,TGCGCCAGCAGCCAAGGTGCAGGGGGTGGATCACCCCTCCACTTT
TRBD1,TRBV28,few,TRBJ1-1,CASSSLKLTGVDTEAFF,TGTGCCAGCAGTTCCCTCAAGTTGACAGGGGTCGACACTGAAGCTTTCTTT
-,TRBV20-1,-,TRBJ1-3,CSASKAGVSTIYF,TGCAGTGCTAGTAAGGCAGGGGTGAGCACCATATATTTT
TRBD1,TRBV30,-,TRBJ2-6,CAWSVLWDRTPSGANVLTF,TGTGCCTGGAGTGTACTATGGGACAGGACTCCCTCTGGGGCCAACGTCCTGACTTTC
-,TRBV2,few,TRBJ1-5,CASRSAASGQPQHF,TGTGCCAGCAGGTCAGCGGCCTCAGGACAGCCCCAGCATTTT
-,TRBV6-2/TRBV6-3,-,TRBJ2-7,CASSYSTEGSYEQYF,TGTGCCAGCAGTTACTCGACAGAAGGATCCTACGAGCAGTACTTC
-,TRBV30,-,TRBJ1-2,CAWTFSTVAGYTF,TGTGCCTGGACCTTCTCTACAGTCGCTGGCTACACCTTC
-,TRBV7-6,-,TRBJ2-1,CASSSRSYNEQFF,TGTGCCAGCAGCTCTCGTTCCTACAATGAGCAGTTCTTC
-,TRBV7-2,-,TRBJ2-5,CASSSQSTAQETQYF,TGTGCCAGCAGCTCGCAATCGACAGCTCAAGAGACCCAGTACTTC
TRBD2,TRBV18,-,TRBJ2-7,CASSTSANYEQYF,TGTGCCAGCTCCACTAGCGCGAACTACGAGCAGTACTTC
-,TRBV9,-,TRBJ2-5,CASSVVGGGDQETQYF,TGTGCCAGCAGCGTAGTTGGAGGGGGGGACCAAGAGACCCAGTACTTC
-,TRBV7-9,-,TRBJ1-1,CASSLGPRGGVNTEAFF,TGTGCCAGCAGCTTAGGCCCGAGGGGAGGAGTGAACACTGAAGCTTTCTTT
TRBD2,TRBV2,-,TRBJ2-1,CASRRHGTSGENEQFF,TGTGCCAGCCGACGCCACGGGACTAGCGGGGAAAATGAGCAGTTCTTC
-,TRBV29-1,-,TRBJ1-1,CSVEDRSDRGLMNTEAFF,TGCAGCGTTGAAGATCGATCGGACAGAGGACTCATGAACACTGAAGCTTTCTTT
-,TRBV6-5,once,TRBJ2-3,CASSYTITSTDTQYF,TGTGCCAGCAGCTATACTATAACTAGCACAGATACGCAGTATTTT
-,TRBV25-1,-,TRBJ1-2,CASSGSYGYTF,TGTGCCAGCAGTGGGAGCTATGGCTACACCTTC
-,TRBV7-6,-,TRBJ2-1,CASSSVSGPSYNEQFF,TGTGCCAGCAGCTCCGTCAGCGGGCCCTCCTACAATGAGCAGTTCTTC
-,TRBV5-5,-,TRBJ1-1,CASSLDSEAFF,TGTGCCAGCAGCTTGGACAGTGAAGCTTTCTTT
TRBD2,TRBV7-9,-,TRBJ2-1,CASSLTSGALYNEQFF,TGTGCCAGCAGCCTGACTAGCGGGGCGCTGTACAATGAGCAGTTCTTC
TRBD2,TRBV5-1,-,TRBJ2-5,CASSLAGGQETQYF,TGCGCCAGCAGCTTAGCGGGGGGGCAGGAGACCCAGTACTTC
-,TRBV6-5,-,TRBJ2-5,CASSLQGRETQYF,TGTGCCAGCAGTTTGCAGGGCCGGGAGACCCAGTACTTC
TRBD1,TRBV5-1,-,TRBJ1-3,CASFDRASGNTIYF,TGCGCCAGCTTTGACAGGGCTTCTGGAAACACCATATATTTT
-,TRBV9,-,TRBJ2-2,CASSVAPENTGELFF,TGTGCCAGCAGCGTAGCCCCAGAAAACACCGGGGAGCTGTTTTTT
-,TRBV11-2,-,TRBJ1-1,CASHDRRVRRTEAFF,TGTGCCAGCCACGATAGGCGGGTCCGAAGGACTGAAGCTTTCTTT
-,TRBV25-1,-,TRBJ1-5,CASRQGWGPQHF,TGTGCCAGCAGACAGGGTTGGGGGCCCCAGCATTTT
TRBD2,TRBV6-2/TRBV6-3,-,TRBJ2-5,CASSYSLAGLEETQYF,TGTGCCAGCAGTTACTCGCTAGCGGGGCTGGAAGAGACCCAGTACTTC
-,TRBV3-1/TRBV3-2,-,TRBJ1-2,CASSQGQNYGYTF,TGTGCCAGCAGCCAAGGACAGAACTATGGCTACACCTTC
TRBD2,TRBV3-1/TRBV3-2,-,TRBJ2-1,CASSQDITSGGTNEQFF,TGTGCCAGCAGCCAAGACATCACTAGCGGGGGGACCAATGAGCAGTTCTTC
TRBD2,TRBV7-9,-,TRBJ2-5,CASSPRTSYVQETQYF,TGTGCCAGCAGCCCCCGGACTAGTTATGTCCAAGAGACCCAGTACTTC
-,TRBV6-5,once,TRBJ1-1,CASSYRGGTEAFF,TGTGCCAGCAGTTACCGGGGAGGCACTGAAGCTTTCTTT